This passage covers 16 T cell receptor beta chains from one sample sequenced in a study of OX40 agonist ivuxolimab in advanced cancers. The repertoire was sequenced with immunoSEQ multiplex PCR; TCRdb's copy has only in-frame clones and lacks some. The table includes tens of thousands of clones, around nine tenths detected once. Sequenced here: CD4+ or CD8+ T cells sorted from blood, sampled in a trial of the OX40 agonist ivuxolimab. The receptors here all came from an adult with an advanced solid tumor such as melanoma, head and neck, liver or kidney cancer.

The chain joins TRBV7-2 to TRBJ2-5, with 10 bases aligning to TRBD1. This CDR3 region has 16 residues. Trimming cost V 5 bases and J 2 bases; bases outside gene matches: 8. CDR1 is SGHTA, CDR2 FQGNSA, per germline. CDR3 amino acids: CASSLRPDRGQETQYF. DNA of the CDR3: TGTGCCAGCAGCCTACGTCCGGACAGGGGGCAAGAGACCCAGTACTTC.

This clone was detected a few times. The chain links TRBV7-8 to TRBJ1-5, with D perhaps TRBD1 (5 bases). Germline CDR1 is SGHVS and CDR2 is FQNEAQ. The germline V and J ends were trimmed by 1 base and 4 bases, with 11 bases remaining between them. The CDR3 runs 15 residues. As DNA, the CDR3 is TGTGCCAGCAGCTTAGGGGGGACTACTAATCAGCCCCAGCATTTT. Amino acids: CASSLGGTTNQPQHF.

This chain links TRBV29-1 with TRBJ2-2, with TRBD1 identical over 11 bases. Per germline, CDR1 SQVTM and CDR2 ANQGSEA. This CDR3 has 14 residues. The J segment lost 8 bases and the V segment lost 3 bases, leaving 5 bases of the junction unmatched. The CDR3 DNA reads TGCAGCGTTGAGGGACAGGGGGTGCGAGGGGAGCTGTTTTTT. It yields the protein CSVEGQGVRGELFF.

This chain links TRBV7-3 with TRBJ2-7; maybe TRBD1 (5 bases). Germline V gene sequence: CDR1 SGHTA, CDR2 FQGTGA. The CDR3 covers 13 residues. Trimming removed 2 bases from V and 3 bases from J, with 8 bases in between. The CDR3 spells CASSLDSNYEQYF. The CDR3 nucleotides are TGTGCCAGCAGCTTAGACAGTAACTACGAGCAGTACTTC. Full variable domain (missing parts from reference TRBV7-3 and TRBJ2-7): GAGVSQTPSNKVTEKGKYVELRCDPISGHTALYWYRQSLGQGPEFLIYFQGTGAADDSGLPNDRFFAVRPEGSVSTLKIQRTERGDSAVYLCASSLDSNYEQYFGPGTRLTVT.

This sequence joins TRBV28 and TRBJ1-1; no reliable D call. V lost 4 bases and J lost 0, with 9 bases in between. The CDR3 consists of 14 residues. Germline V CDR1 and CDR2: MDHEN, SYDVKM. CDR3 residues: CASSSTALNTEAFF. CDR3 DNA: TGTGCCAGCAGTTCAACAGCCTTGAACACTGAAGCTTTCTTT.

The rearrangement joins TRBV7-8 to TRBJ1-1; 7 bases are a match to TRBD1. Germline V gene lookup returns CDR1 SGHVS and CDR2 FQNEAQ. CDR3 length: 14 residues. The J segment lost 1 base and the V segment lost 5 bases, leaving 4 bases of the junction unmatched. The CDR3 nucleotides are TGTGCCAGCAGCGTCAGGGGGGGGAACACTGAAGCTTTCTTT. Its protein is CASSVRGGNTEAFF.

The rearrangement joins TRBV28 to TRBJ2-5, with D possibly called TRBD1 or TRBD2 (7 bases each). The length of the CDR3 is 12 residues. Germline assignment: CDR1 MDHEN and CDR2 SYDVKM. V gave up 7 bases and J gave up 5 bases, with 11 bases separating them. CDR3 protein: CASKQGGETQYF. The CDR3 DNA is TGTGCCAGCAAGCAGGGGGGGGAGACCCAGTACTTC. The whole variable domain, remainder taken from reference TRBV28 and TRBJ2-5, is DVKVTQSSRYLVKRTGEKVFLECVQDMDHENMFWYRQDPGLGLRLIYFSYDVKMKEKGDIPEGYSVSREKKERFSLILESASTNQTSMYLCASKQGGETQYFGPGTRLLVL.

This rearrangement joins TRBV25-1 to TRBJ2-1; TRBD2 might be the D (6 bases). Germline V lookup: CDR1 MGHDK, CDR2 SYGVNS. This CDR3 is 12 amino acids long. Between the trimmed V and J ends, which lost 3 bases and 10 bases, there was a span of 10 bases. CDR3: CASSDQGLEQFF. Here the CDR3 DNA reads TGTGCCAGCAGTGACCAGGGACTCGAGCAGTTCTTC. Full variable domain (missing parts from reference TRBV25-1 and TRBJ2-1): EADIYQTPRYLVIGTGKKITLECSQTMGHDKMYWYQQDPGMELHLIHYSYGVNSTEKGDLSSESTVSRIRTEHFPLTLESARPSHTSQYLCASSDQGLEQFFGPGTRLTVL.

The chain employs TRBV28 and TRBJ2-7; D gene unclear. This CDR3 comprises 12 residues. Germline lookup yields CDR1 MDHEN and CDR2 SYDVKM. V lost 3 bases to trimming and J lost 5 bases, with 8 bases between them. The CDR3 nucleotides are TGTGCCAGCAGTTTTTCATGGAACGAGCAGTACTTC. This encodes CASSFSWNEQYF.

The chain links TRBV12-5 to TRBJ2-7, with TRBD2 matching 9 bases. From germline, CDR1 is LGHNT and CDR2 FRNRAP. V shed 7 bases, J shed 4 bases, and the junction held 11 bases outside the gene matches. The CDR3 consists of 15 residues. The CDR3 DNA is TGTGCTAGTGCCCGGTTTAGCGGGAGATTTTACGAGCAGTACTTC. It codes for CASARFSGRFYEQYF.

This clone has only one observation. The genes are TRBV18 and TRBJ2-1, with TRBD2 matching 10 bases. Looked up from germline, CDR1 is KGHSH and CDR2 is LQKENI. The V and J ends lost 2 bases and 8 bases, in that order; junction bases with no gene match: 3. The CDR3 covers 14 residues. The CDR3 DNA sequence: TGTGCCAGCTCACCATCTAGCGGGAGCGATGAGCAGTTCTTC. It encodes CASSPSSGSDEQFF. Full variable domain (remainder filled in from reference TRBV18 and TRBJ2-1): NAGVMQNPRHLVRRRGQEARLRCSPMKGHSHVYWYRQLPEEGLKFMVYLQKENIIDESGMPKERFSAEFPKEGPSILRIQQVVRGDSAAYFCASSPSSGSDEQFFGPGTRLTVL.

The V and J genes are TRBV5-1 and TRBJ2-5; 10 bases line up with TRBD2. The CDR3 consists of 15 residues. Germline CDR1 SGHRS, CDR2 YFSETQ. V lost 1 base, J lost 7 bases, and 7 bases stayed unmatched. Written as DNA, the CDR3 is TGCGCCAGCAGCTTGACTAGCGGGGTCGGGGTGACCCAGTACTTC. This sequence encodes CASSLTSGVGVTQYF.

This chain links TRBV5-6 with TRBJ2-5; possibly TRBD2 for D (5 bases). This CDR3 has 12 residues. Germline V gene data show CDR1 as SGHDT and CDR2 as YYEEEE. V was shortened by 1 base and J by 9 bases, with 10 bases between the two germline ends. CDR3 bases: TGTGCCAGCAGCTTGAACGCGGAGGCCCAGTACTTC. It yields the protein CASSLNAEAQYF.

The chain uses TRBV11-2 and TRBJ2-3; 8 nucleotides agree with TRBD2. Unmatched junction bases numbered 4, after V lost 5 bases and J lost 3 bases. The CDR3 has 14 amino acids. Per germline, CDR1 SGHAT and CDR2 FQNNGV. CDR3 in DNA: TGTGCCAGCAGCCCGGGACTAGAGACAGATACGCAGTATTTT. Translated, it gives CASSPGLETDTQYF.

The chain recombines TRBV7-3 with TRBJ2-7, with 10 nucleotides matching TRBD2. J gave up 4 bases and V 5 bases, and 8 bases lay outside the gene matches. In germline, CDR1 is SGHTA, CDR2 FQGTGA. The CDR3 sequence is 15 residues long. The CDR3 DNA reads TGTGCCAGCAGCCCAGCTAGCGGGAGTATGTACGAGCAGTACTTC. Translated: CASSPASGSMYEQYF.

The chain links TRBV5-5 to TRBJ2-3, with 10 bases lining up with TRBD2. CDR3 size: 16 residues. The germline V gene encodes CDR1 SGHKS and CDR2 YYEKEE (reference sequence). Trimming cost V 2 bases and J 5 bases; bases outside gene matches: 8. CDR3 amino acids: CASSLAGGSNVDTQYF. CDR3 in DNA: TGTGCCAGCAGCTTAGCGGGAGGGTCCAACGTAGATACGCAGTATTTT.